This TCR beta chain stems from a study of cytomegalovirus exposure and HLA in healthy donors. Study overall: Approximately 85 million unique TCRs from HLA-typed donors made up an early data release. Study-wide findings and caveats: Reports indicate that TCR beta sequences accurately predicted the HLA-A and HLA-B alleles of most subjects.

Primers included in the PCR were 60 Vbeta and 13 Jbeta primers. The table came from immunoSEQ multiplex PCR; TCRdb's copy has only in-frame clones and leaves some out. The sample consists of more than 95,000 clones, over 12% of them appearing once. Germline V gene lookup returns CDR1 LGHNA and CDR2 YNFKEQ. The V segment lost 2 bases and the J segment 10 bases; nucleotides outside the gene matches: 9. The CDR3 runs to 16 residues. With respect to this clone: Its antigen is currently unknown.

Sequencing input: PBMCs. The chain uses TRBV4-2 and TRBJ2-1; 12 bases line up with TRBD2. The TCR comes from a female donor in good health and CMV-seronegative. The CDR3 protein is CASSQLLAGGSGEQFF. As DNA, the CDR3 is TGTGCCAGCAGCCAATTACTAGCGGGAGGTTCCGGAGAGCAGTTCTTC.